This TCR beta chain is drawn from a study of blood T cells in healthy people across ages. General study results and limits: Diversity estimates drawn from one million T cells were deemed underestimates. It was not possible, with unsorted PBMCs, to conclusively compare naive and antigen-experienced cells.

Worth noting for this clonotype: Its antigen is unknown.

A J-beta primer mix and a sample-barcoded 5' primer were used in a second PCR of roughly 6 to 12 cycles. MiXCR, applied by TCRdb to the 5' RACE reads, yields one record per CDR3 protein. The sample shows 1.5 million to 2 million distinct CDR3 sequences, roughly 49% of them seen only once. All donors came from Russia, were Caucasian and healthy, and spanned ages roughly 6 to 95. Peripheral blood was drawn, ten milliliters per donor. V was shortened by 3 bases and J by 2 bases, with 7 bases between the two germline ends. This CDR3 is 14 amino acids long. The germline gives CDR1 SGHTA, CDR2 FQGNSA. Sample: blood. The rearrangement joins TRBV7-2 to TRBJ1-4; D uncertain. The receptor was derived from a woman in her forties in good health. The chain's CDR3 is CASSFDSTNEKLFF. CDR3 nucleotide sequence: TGTGCCAGCAGCTTCGATAGCACTAATGAAAAACTGTTTTTT. The full variable domain, rest sourced from reference TRBV7-2 and TRBJ1-4, is GAGVSQSPSNKVTEKGKDVELRCDPISGHTALYWYRQSLGQGLEFLIYFQGNSAPDKSGLPSDRFSAERTGGSVSTLTIQRTQQEDSAVYLCASSFDSTNEKLFFGSGTQLSVL.